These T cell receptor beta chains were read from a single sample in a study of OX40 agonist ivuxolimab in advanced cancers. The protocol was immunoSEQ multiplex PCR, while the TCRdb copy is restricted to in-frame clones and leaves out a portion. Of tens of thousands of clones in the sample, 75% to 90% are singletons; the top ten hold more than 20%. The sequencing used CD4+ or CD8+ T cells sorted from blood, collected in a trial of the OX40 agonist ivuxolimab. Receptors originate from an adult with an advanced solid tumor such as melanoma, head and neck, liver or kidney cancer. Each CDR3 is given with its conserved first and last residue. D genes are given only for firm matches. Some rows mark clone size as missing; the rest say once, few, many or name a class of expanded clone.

CDR3 DNA: TGTGCCAGCCAAGGGGCTGCTTCCCACAATGAGCAGTTCTTC
CDR3 protein: CASQGAASHNEQFF
clone size: -
J gene: TRBJ2-1
D gene: -
V gene: TRBV2

CDR3 DNA: TGTGCCAGCAGCTTAGCTGCTAGCGGGAGTCCGAGGTACAATGAGCAGTTCTTC
CDR3 protein: CASSLAASGSPRYNEQFF
clone size: -
J gene: TRBJ2-1
D gene: TRBD2
V gene: TRBV7-9

CDR3 DNA: TGTGCCAGTAGTATAGCCGGGGGGCTAACCGGGGAGCTGTTTTTT
CDR3 protein: CASSIAGGLTGELFF
clone size: -
J gene: TRBJ2-2
D gene: -
V gene: TRBV19

CDR3 DNA: TGTGCCAGCAGTTTACTGGGGAACACTGAAGCTTTCTTT
CDR3 protein: CASSLLGNTEAFF
clone size: -
J gene: TRBJ1-1
D gene: -
V gene: TRBV27

CDR3 DNA: TGTGCCAGCAGTCGACCGGGGTTCATGAACACTGAAGCTTTCTTT
CDR3 protein: CASSRPGFMNTEAFF
clone size: -
J gene: TRBJ1-1
D gene: -
V gene: TRBV6-5

CDR3 DNA: TGTGCCAGCAGGGCCACTAGGAGCGCAGAGACCCAGTACTTC
CDR3 protein: CASRATRSAETQYF
clone size: -
J gene: TRBJ2-5
D gene: -
V gene: TRBV7-9

CDR3 DNA: TGTGCCAGCAGCTTCGCTAATTCACCCCTCCACTTT
CDR3 protein: CASSFANSPLHF
clone size: -
J gene: TRBJ1-6
D gene: -
V gene: TRBV7-9

CDR3 DNA: TGTGCCAGCACCCGACAGGGAGGCCTTTATGGCTACACCTTC
CDR3 protein: CASTRQGGLYGYTF
clone size: -
J gene: TRBJ1-2
D gene: TRBD1
V gene: TRBV6-6

CDR3 DNA: TGTGCCAGTAGTATTATGGGGGATCTCCAAGAGACCCAGTACTTC
CDR3 protein: CASSIMGDLQETQYF
clone size: -
J gene: TRBJ2-5
D gene: -
V gene: TRBV19

CDR3 DNA: TGTGCCAGCAGCCTCTTAGCGGGGAAGGAAGAGACCCAGTACTTC
CDR3 protein: CASSLLAGKEETQYF
clone size: -
J gene: TRBJ2-5
D gene: TRBD2
V gene: TRBV7-9

CDR3 DNA: TGCGCCAGCAGCCAAGATACTAGCGGGGCCTACAATGAGCAGTTCTTC
CDR3 protein: CASSQDTSGAYNEQFF
clone size: -
J gene: TRBJ2-1
D gene: TRBD2
V gene: TRBV4-3

CDR3 DNA: TGTGCCAGCTCACCAGCGGGACCCGGAAACACCATATATTTT
CDR3 protein: CASSPAGPGNTIYF
clone size: -
J gene: TRBJ1-3
D gene: -
V gene: TRBV18

CDR3 DNA: TGTGCCAGCAGCTCACGGGGGGGGTTTAGCACAGATACGCAGTATTTT
CDR3 protein: CASSSRGGFSTDTQYF
clone size: -
J gene: TRBJ2-3
D gene: TRBD2
V gene: TRBV7-6

CDR3 DNA: TGTGCCAGCAGTCTTATACAGGGAGGGTGGGGGGCTTTCTTT
CDR3 protein: CASSLIQGGWGAFF
clone size: -
J gene: TRBJ1-1
D gene: -
V gene: TRBV28

CDR3 DNA: TGTGCCAGCAGCTTTCGTACGGGGGGGCCTCATGAGCAGTTCTTC
CDR3 protein: CASSFRTGGPHEQFF
clone size: -
J gene: TRBJ2-1
D gene: TRBD2
V gene: TRBV5-4

CDR3 DNA: TGTGCCAGCAGCTTAAACAGCCCAACCACCTACGAGCAGTACTTC
CDR3 protein: CASSLNSPTTYEQYF
clone size: -
J gene: TRBJ2-7
D gene: -
V gene: TRBV7-9

CDR3 DNA: TGTGCCAGCTCACCTAGCCTAGGGCGAGAGTTCTTC
CDR3 protein: CASSPSLGREFF
clone size: -
J gene: TRBJ2-1
D gene: -
V gene: TRBV18

CDR3 DNA: TGTGCCAGCAGTCGAACCGGGACAGACGAGCAGTTCTTC
CDR3 protein: CASSRTGTDEQFF
clone size: -
J gene: TRBJ2-1
D gene: TRBD1
V gene: TRBV6-5

CDR3 DNA: TGTGCCAGCAGCCCTAGCCCGGGGGGTTACGTAACAGATACGCAGTATTTT
CDR3 protein: CASSPSPGGYVTDTQYF
clone size: -
J gene: TRBJ2-3
D gene: TRBD2
V gene: TRBV9

CDR3 DNA: TGTGCCAGCAGCTTAGGGGGACTAGCGGGTTCCTACGAGCAGTACTTC
CDR3 protein: CASSLGGLAGSYEQYF
clone size: -
J gene: TRBJ2-7
D gene: TRBD2
V gene: TRBV7-2

CDR3 DNA: TGTGCCAGTTCCGACGACAGGTTCGAGACCCAGTACTTC
CDR3 protein: CASSDDRFETQYF
clone size: -
J gene: TRBJ2-5
D gene: -
V gene: TRBV19

CDR3 DNA: TGTGCCAGCAGCTCTACCAGTTTGAACACTGAAGCTTTCTTT
CDR3 protein: CASSSTSLNTEAFF
clone size: -
J gene: TRBJ1-1
D gene: -
V gene: TRBV5-5

CDR3 DNA: TGCGCCAGCAGCCAAGTTGAAGCAACTAACTATGGCTACACCTTC
CDR3 protein: CASSQVEATNYGYTF
clone size: -
J gene: TRBJ1-2
D gene: -
V gene: TRBV4-1

CDR3 DNA: TGTGCCAGCAGCGTGGGGGGCACTGAAGCTTTCTTT
CDR3 protein: CASSVGGTEAFF
clone size: medium-sized
J gene: TRBJ1-1
D gene: -
V gene: TRBV6-5

CDR3 DNA: TGTGCCATCAGTCGCGAGCGAAGCTCCTACAATGAGCAGTTCTTC
CDR3 protein: CAISRERSSYNEQFF
clone size: -
J gene: TRBJ2-1
D gene: -
V gene: TRBV10-3

CDR3 DNA: TGCGCCAGCAGGGCGGCCGGACAGGGAAGGTATGAGCAGTTCTTC
CDR3 protein: CASRAAGQGRYEQFF
clone size: once
J gene: TRBJ2-1
D gene: TRBD1
V gene: TRBV10-2

CDR3 DNA: TGTGCCAGCAGCTTAGGTCGACTAGCGGGACTGTCCTACAATGAGCAGTTCTTC
CDR3 protein: CASSLGRLAGLSYNEQFF
clone size: -
J gene: TRBJ2-1
D gene: TRBD2
V gene: TRBV7-9

CDR3 DNA: TGTGCCAGCAGCTTAGTTGGGGACAGGAGCTCCTACGAGCAGTACTTC
CDR3 protein: CASSLVGDRSSYEQYF
clone size: few
J gene: TRBJ2-7
D gene: TRBD1
V gene: TRBV7-8

CDR3 DNA: TGTGCTAGCAGCCTACTAGGTAAAGGGCGCCGTGAAAAACTGTTTTTT
CDR3 protein: CASSLLGKGRREKLFF
clone size: -
J gene: TRBJ1-4
D gene: -
V gene: TRBV7-7

CDR3 DNA: TGTGCCAGCAGCTTAGTGGGCCCGAACACTGAAGCTTTCTTT
CDR3 protein: CASSLVGPNTEAFF
clone size: -
J gene: TRBJ1-1
D gene: -
V gene: TRBV7-8

CDR3 DNA: TGTGCCAGCAGCTTAATTTCCGGGAAATCCTACAATGAGCAGTTCTTC
CDR3 protein: CASSLISGKSYNEQFF
clone size: -
J gene: TRBJ2-1
D gene: -
V gene: TRBV7-3

CDR3 DNA: TGCGCCAGCAGCCAAGGGACAGGGGTTACCGGGGAGCTGTTTTTT
CDR3 protein: CASSQGTGVTGELFF
clone size: -
J gene: TRBJ2-2
D gene: TRBD1
V gene: TRBV4-3

CDR3 DNA: TGTGCCAGCTTGGCGGGGAACACTGAAGCTTTCTTT
CDR3 protein: CASLAGNTEAFF
clone size: few
J gene: TRBJ1-1
D gene: -
V gene: TRBV4-2

CDR3 DNA: TGTGCCAGCAGCTTAGGTACTGAAGCTTTCTTT
CDR3 protein: CASSLGTEAFF
clone size: -
J gene: TRBJ1-1
D gene: -
V gene: TRBV7-9

CDR3 DNA: TGTGCCAGCAGCCGACATTGGACAGGGCCGAACACCGGGGAGCTGTTTTTT
CDR3 protein: CASSRHWTGPNTGELFF
clone size: -
J gene: TRBJ2-2
D gene: TRBD1
V gene: TRBV14

CDR3 DNA: TGCGCCAGCAGCTCGTACCGGGACAGGGGGAGCACTGAAGCTTTCTTT
CDR3 protein: CASSSYRDRGSTEAFF
clone size: -
J gene: TRBJ1-1
D gene: TRBD1
V gene: TRBV5-1

CDR3 DNA: TGTGCCAGCAGCTTCTACGGGGCAAGGGACGAAAAACTGTTTTTT
CDR3 protein: CASSFYGARDEKLFF
clone size: -
J gene: TRBJ1-4
D gene: -
V gene: TRBV5-4

CDR3 DNA: TGTGCCTGGAGTGTACTAGGTTTCTCCTACGAGCAGTACTTC
CDR3 protein: CAWSVLGFSYEQYF
clone size: -
J gene: TRBJ2-7
D gene: -
V gene: TRBV30

CDR3 DNA: TGTGCCAGCAGCTCCTCCGGGACTCGCTACAATGAGCAGTTCTTC
CDR3 protein: CASSSSGTRYNEQFF
clone size: -
J gene: TRBJ2-1
D gene: -
V gene: TRBV7-9

CDR3 DNA: TGTGCCAGCAGTGCTCAGCTGAGCACTGAAGCTTTCTTT
CDR3 protein: CASSAQLSTEAFF
clone size: -
J gene: TRBJ1-1
D gene: -
V gene: TRBV6-4

CDR3 DNA: TGTGCCAGCAGCGTGGGTTTTAGTAATAACAATGAGCAGTTCTTC
CDR3 protein: CASSVGFSNNNEQFF
clone size: -
J gene: TRBJ2-1
D gene: -
V gene: TRBV9

CDR3 DNA: TGTGCCAGCAGCCCAGGACAGTCCTACGAGCAGTACTTC
CDR3 protein: CASSPGQSYEQYF
clone size: -
J gene: TRBJ2-7
D gene: -
V gene: TRBV7-9

CDR3 DNA: TGCGCCAGCAGCCCGGGGACAGGCTTTAGCTACGAGCAGTACTTC
CDR3 protein: CASSPGTGFSYEQYF
clone size: -
J gene: TRBJ2-7
D gene: TRBD1
V gene: TRBV5-1

CDR3 DNA: TGTGCCAGCAGCCCCCGGTTAGCTAGCGGGCCCCGGGGTGAGCAGTTCTTC
CDR3 protein: CASSPRLASGPRGEQFF
clone size: -
J gene: TRBJ2-1
D gene: TRBD2
V gene: TRBV7-2

CDR3 DNA: TGTGCCAGCAGCTTACGACTAGCGGGGGGCCAAGTCCATGAGCAGTTCTTC
CDR3 protein: CASSLRLAGGQVHEQFF
clone size: -
J gene: TRBJ2-1
D gene: TRBD2
V gene: TRBV7-8

CDR3 DNA: TGTGCCAGCAGTATCGGCGGGGGGGGGAGATTTAGCACAGATACGCAGTATTTT
CDR3 protein: CASSIGGGGRFSTDTQYF
clone size: -
J gene: TRBJ2-3
D gene: TRBD2
V gene: TRBV2

CDR3 DNA: TGTGCCAGTAACTGGGGACTAGCGGGAGGGGATACGCAGTATTTT
CDR3 protein: CASNWGLAGGDTQYF
clone size: -
J gene: TRBJ2-3
D gene: TRBD2
V gene: TRBV27

CDR3 DNA: TGTGCCAGCAGCCAATCAGCAGGGAGGACTGAAGCTTTCTTT
CDR3 protein: CASSQSAGRTEAFF
clone size: few
J gene: TRBJ1-1
D gene: -
V gene: TRBV16

CDR3 DNA: TGTGCCAGCAGTTACGCGGTTACAGATACGCAGTATTTT
CDR3 protein: CASSYAVTDTQYF
clone size: -
J gene: TRBJ2-3
D gene: -
V gene: TRBV6-5

CDR3 DNA: TGTGCCAGTAGTATGGCCGTCTCCTACGAGCAGTACTTC
CDR3 protein: CASSMAVSYEQYF
clone size: -
J gene: TRBJ2-7
D gene: -
V gene: TRBV19

CDR3 DNA: TGTGCCAGCAGCCCTGGAGCCGGGGAGCTGTTTTTT
CDR3 protein: CASSPGAGELFF
clone size: -
J gene: TRBJ2-2
D gene: -
V gene: TRBV11-2

CDR3 DNA: TGTGCCAGCAGCAGGACATCCTTACAGGAATCCTACGAGCAGTACTTC
CDR3 protein: CASSRTSLQESYEQYF
clone size: -
J gene: TRBJ2-7
D gene: -
V gene: TRBV21-1

CDR3 DNA: TGTGCCACCAGCAGAGATCGGGGCTCAGGAAACACCATATATTTT
CDR3 protein: CATSRDRGSGNTIYF
clone size: -
J gene: TRBJ1-3
D gene: -
V gene: TRBV15

CDR3 DNA: TGTGCCAGCAGCTTAAAAGCCCCTGGATACTACGAGCAGTACTTC
CDR3 protein: CASSLKAPGYYEQYF
clone size: -
J gene: TRBJ2-7
D gene: -
V gene: TRBV7-6

CDR3 DNA: TGCGCCAGCAGCCTCGGCTCCTCAGCGCAGTATTTT
CDR3 protein: CASSLGSSAQYF
clone size: -
J gene: TRBJ2-3
D gene: -
V gene: TRBV5-1

CDR3 DNA: TGCGCCAGCAGCCAAACCCGGACCCTACTGGGGAACACTGAAGCTTTCTTT
CDR3 protein: CASSQTRTLLGNTEAFF
clone size: -
J gene: TRBJ1-1
D gene: -
V gene: TRBV4-3

CDR3 DNA: TGTGCCAGCAGCTTAGGACAGGGATTTGACGCTTTCTTT
CDR3 protein: CASSLGQGFDAFF
clone size: once
J gene: TRBJ1-1
D gene: TRBD1
V gene: TRBV7-9

CDR3 DNA: TGTGCCAGCAGCTTAGAAATGAACACTGAAGCTTTCTTT
CDR3 protein: CASSLEMNTEAFF
clone size: -
J gene: TRBJ1-1
D gene: -
V gene: TRBV7-9

CDR3 DNA: TGTGCCAGCAGCTCCAGACAGGGGGTTCACACTGAAGCTTTCTTT
CDR3 protein: CASSSRQGVHTEAFF
clone size: -
J gene: TRBJ1-1
D gene: TRBD1
V gene: TRBV9